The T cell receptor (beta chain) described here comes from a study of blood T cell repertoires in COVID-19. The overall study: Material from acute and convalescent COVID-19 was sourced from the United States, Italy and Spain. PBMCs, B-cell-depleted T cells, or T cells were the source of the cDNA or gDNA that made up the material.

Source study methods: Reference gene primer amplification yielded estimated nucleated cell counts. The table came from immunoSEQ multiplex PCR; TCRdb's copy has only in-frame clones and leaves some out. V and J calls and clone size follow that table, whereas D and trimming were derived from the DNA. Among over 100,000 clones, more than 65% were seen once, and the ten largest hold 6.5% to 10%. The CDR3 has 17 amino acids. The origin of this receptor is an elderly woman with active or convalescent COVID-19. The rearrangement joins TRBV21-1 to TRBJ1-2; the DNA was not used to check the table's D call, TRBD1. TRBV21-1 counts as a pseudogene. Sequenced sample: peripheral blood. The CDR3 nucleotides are TGTGCCAGCAGCAAAGATGGGACAGTACACTCTAACTATGGCTACACCTTC. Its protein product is CASSKDGTVHSNYGYTF.